This entry is about one T cell receptor beta chain. Data came from immunoSEQ multiplex PCR; TCRdb stores just in-frame clones and leaves some out. The sample includes roughly 700,000 clones, 85% to 90% of them seen just once. CDR3 length: 16 residues. From germline, CDR1 is SEHNR and CDR2 FQNEAQ (reference sequence). The V gene lost 5 bases and the J gene lost 4 bases, with 17 bases spanning the gap. This sample was taken from a study of shared T cell receptors in the human thymus. This same sample was also part of a study on human thymus T cells. That publication notes: Healthy Finnish infants undergoing corrective surgery for congenital heart defects were the donors. Corrective cardiac operations yielded the resected thymus tissue. Gene usage (both V and J) appeared biased in thymic and blood repertoires. Related research found strongly overlapping thymic repertoires in unrelated individuals.

Source material: thymocytes. This clonotype was sampled from a boy under three years old with a congenital heart defect. The gene calls are TRBV7-9 and TRBJ2-2, with D tentatively TRBD2 (5 bases). The CDR3, as DNA: TGTGCCAGCAGCCCCTGTTGGGGAGCGCCCACCGGGGAGCTGTTTTTT. This codes for CASSPCWGAPTGELFF.